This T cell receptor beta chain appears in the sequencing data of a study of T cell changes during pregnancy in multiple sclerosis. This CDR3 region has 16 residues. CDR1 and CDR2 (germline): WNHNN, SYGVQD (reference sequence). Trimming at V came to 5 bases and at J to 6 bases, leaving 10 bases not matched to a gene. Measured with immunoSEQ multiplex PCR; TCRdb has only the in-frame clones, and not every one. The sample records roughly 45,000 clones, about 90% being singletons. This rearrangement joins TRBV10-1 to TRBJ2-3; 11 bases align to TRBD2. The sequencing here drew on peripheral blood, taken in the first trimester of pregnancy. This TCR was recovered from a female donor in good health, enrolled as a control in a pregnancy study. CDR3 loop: CASSQATSGVGDTQYF. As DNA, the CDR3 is TGCGCCAGCAGTCAAGCGACTAGCGGGGTGGGGGATACGCAGTATTTT.